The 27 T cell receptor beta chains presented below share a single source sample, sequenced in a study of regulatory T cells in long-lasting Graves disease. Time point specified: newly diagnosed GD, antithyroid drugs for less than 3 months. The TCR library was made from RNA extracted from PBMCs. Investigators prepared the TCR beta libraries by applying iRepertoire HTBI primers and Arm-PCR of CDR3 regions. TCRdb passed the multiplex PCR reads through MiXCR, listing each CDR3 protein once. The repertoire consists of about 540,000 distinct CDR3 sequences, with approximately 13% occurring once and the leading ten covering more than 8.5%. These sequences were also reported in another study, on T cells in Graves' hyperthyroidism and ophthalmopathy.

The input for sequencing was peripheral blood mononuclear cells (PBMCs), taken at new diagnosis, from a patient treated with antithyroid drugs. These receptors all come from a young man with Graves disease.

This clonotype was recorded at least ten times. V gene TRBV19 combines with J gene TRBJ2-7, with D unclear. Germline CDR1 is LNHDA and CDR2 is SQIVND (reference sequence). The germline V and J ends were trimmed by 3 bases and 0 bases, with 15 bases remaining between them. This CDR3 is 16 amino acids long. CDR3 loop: CASSIQETVSSYEQYF. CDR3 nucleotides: TGTGCCAGTAGTATCCAGGAGACTGTAAGCTCCTACGAGCAGTACTTC.

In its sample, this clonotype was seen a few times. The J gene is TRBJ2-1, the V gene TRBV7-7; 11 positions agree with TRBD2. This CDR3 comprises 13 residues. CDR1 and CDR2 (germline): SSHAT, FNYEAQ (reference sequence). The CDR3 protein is CALLAGEVYEQFF. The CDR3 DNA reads TGTGCTCTACTAGCGGGAGAGGTATATGAGCAGTTCTTC.

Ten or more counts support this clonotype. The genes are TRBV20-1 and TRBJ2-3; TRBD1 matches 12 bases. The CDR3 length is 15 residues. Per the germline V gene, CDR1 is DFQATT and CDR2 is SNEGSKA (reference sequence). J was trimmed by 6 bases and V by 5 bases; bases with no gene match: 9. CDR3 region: CSALAGTGGWDTQYF. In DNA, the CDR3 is TGCAGTGCTTTGGCCGGGACAGGGGGCTGGGATACGCAGTATTTT.

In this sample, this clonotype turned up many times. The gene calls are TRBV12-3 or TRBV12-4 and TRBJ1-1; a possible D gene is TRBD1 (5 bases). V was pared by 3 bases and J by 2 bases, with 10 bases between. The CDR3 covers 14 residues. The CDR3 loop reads CASSLTEINTEAFF. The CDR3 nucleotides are TGTGCCAGCAGTTTGACAGAGATTAACACTGAAGCTTTCTTT.

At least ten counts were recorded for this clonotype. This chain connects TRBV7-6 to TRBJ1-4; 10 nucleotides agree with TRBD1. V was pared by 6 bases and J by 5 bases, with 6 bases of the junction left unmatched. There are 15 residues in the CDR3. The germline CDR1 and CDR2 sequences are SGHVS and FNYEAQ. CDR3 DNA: TGTGCCAGCAGTCTCCTGGGACAGGGGAATGAAAAACTGTTTTTT. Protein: CASSLLGQGNEKLFF.

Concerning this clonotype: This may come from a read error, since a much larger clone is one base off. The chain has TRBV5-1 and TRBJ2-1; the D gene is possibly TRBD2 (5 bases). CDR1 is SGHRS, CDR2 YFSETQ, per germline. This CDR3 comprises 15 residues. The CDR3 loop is CASSLELAFYNGQFF. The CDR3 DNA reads TGCGCCAGCAGCTTGGAGCTAGCCTTCTACAATGGGCAGTTCTTC.

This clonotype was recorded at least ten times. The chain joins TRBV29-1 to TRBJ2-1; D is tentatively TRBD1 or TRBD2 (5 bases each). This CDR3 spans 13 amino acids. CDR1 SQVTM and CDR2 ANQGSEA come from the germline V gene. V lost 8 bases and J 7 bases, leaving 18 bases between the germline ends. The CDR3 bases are TGCAGCTCTGTCGGAGGCAGGGCTAATGAGCAGTTCTTC. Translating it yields CSSVGGRANEQFF.

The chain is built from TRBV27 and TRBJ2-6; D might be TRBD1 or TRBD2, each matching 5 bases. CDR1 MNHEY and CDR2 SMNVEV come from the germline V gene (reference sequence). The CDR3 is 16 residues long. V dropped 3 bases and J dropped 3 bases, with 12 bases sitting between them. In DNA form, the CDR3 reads TGTGCCAGCAGTTTGATGGGGGTTGGTGGGGCCAACGTCCTGACTTTC. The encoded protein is CASSLMGVGGANVLTF.

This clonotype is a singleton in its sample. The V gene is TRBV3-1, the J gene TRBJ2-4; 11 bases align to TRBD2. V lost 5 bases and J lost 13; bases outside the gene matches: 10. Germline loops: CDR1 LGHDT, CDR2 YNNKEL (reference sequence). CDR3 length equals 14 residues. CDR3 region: CASSITSGSSEQYF. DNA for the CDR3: TGTGCCAGCAGCATCACTAGCGGGAGTAGTGAGCAGTACTTC.

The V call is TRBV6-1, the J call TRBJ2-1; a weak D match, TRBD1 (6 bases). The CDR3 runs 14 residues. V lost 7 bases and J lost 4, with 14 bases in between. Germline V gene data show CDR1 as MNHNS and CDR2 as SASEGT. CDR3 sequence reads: CASTPDSFYNEQFF. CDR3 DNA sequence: TGTGCCAGCACCCCGGACAGTTTTTACAATGAGCAGTTCTTC.

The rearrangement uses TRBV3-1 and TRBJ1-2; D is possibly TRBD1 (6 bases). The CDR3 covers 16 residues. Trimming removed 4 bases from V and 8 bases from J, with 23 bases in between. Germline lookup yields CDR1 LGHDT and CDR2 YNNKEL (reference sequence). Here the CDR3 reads CASSPSPSGGAQGYTF. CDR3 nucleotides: TGTGCCAGCAGCCCCAGTCCTAGCGGGGGCGCGCAGGGCTACACCTTC.

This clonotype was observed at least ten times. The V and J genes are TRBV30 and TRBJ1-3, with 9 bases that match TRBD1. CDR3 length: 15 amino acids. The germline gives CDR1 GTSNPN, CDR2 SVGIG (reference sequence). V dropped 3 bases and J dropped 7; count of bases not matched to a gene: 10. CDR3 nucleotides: TGTGCCTGGAGCTCACGACAGGGGGGACGCAACACCATATATTTT. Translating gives CAWSSRQGGRNTIYF.

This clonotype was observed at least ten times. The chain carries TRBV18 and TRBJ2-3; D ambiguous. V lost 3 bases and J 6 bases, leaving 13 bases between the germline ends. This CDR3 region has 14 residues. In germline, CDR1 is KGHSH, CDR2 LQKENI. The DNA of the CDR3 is TGTGCCAGCTCACCGAGGACCTCCCCGGATACGCAGTATTTT. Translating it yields CASSPRTSPDTQYF.

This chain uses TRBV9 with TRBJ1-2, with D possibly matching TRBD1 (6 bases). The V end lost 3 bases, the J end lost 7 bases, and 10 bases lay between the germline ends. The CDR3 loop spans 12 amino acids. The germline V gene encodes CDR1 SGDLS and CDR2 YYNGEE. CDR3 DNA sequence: TGTGCCAGCAGCGCCTACAGGGCTGGCTACACCTTC. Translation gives CASSAYRAGYTF. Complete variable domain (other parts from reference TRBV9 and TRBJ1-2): DSGVTQTPKHLITATGQRVTLRCSPRSGDLSVYWYQQSLDQGLQFLIQYYNGEERAKGNILERFSAQQFPDLHSELNLSSLELGDSALYFCASSAYRAGYTFGSGTRLTVV.

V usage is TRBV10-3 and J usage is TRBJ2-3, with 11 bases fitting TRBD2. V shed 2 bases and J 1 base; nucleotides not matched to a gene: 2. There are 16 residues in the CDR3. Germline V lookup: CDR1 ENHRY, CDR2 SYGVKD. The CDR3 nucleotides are TGTGCCATCAGTGAGACGACTAGCGGGGGCACAGATACGCAGTATTTT. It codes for CAISETTSGGTDTQYF.

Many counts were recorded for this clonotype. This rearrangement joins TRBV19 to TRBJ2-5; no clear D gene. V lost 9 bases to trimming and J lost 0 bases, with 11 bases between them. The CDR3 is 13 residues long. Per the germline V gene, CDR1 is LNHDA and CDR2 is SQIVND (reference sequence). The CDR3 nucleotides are TGTGCCAGCCTGGGGTTGTACCAAGAGACCCAGTACTTC. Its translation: CASLGLYQETQYF.

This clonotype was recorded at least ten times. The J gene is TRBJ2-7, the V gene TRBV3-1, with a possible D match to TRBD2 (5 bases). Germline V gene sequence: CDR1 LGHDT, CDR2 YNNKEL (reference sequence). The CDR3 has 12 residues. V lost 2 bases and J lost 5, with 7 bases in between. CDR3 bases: TGTGCCAGCAGCCAACTAGCACACGAGCAGTACTTC. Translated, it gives CASSQLAHEQYF.

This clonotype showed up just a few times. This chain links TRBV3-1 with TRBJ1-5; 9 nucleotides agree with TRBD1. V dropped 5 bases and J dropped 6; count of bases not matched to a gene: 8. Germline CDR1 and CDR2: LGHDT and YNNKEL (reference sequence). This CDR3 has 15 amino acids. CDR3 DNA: TGTGCCAGCAGCGAAGGACAGGGGAGGTTTCAGCCCCAGCATTTT. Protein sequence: CASSEGQGRFQPQHF. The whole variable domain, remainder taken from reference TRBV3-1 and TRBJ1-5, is DTAVSQTPKYLVTQMGNDKSIKCEQNLGHDTMYWYKQDSKKFLKIMFSYNNKELIINETVPNRFSPKSPDKAHLNLHINSLELGDSAVYFCASSEGQGRFQPQHFGDGTRLSIL.

The CDR3 sequence is CASSAGQLSTDTQYF. The CDR3, as DNA: TGTGCCAGCAGTGCGGGACAGCTTAGCACAGATACGCAGTATTTT. The V and J genes are TRBV3-1 and TRBJ2-3; weak D call: TRBD1 (7 bases). V was pared by 6 bases and J by 0 bases, with 13 bases between. Germline CDR1 and CDR2: LGHDT and YNNKEL (reference sequence). The CDR3 is 15 residues long.

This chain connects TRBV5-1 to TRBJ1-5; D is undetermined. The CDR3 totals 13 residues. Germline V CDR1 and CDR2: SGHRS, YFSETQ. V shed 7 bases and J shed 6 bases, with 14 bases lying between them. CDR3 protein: CASQTRRSQPQHF. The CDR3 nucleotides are TGCGCCAGCCAAACCAGACGGAGTCAGCCCCAGCATTTT.

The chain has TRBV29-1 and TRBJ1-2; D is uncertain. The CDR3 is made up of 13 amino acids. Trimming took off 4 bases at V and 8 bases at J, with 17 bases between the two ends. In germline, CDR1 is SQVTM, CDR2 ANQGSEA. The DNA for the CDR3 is TGCAGCGTTGGTCCAGTTCCCACTCGGGGCTACACCTTC. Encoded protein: CSVGPVPTRGYTF.

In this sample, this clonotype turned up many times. The CDR3: CASTKSGNTGELFF. For the CDR3, the DNA is TGTGCCAGCACCAAAAGCGGGAACACCGGGGAGCTGTTTTTT. J is TRBJ2-2 and V is TRBV2, with TRBD2 as a possible D gene (5 bases). CDR3 length: 14 residues. V lost 7 bases and J lost 1, with 10 bases in between. CDR1 and CDR2 (germline): SNHLY, FYNNEI. The variable domain in full, with the rest retrieved from reference TRBV2 and TRBJ2-2, is EPEVTQTPSHQVTQMGQEVILRCVPISNHLYFYWYRQILGQKVEFLVSFYNNEISEKSEIFDDQFSVERPDGSNFTLKIRSTKLEDSAMYFCASTKSGNTGELFFGEGSRLTVL.

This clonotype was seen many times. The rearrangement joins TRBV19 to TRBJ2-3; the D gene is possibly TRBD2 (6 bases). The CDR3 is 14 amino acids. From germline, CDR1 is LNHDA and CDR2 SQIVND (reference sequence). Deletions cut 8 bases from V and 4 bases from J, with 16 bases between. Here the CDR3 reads CASGQGGSSDTQYF. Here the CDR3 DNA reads TGTGCCAGTGGACAAGGAGGGAGCTCAGATACGCAGTATTTT.

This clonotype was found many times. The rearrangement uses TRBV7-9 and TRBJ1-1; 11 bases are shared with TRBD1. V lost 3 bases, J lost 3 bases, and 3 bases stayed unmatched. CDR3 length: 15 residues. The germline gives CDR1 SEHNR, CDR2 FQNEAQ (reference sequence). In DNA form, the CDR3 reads TGTGCCAGCAGCTTTGGGACAGGGGGAGACACTGAAGCTTTCTTT. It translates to CASSFGTGGDTEAFF.

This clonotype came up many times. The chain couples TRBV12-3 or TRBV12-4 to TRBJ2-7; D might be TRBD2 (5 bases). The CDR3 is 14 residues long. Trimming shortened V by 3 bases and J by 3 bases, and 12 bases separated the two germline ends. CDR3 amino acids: CASSFGTDYYEQYF. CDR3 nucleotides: TGTGCCAGCAGTTTCGGTACTGACTACTACGAGCAGTACTTC.

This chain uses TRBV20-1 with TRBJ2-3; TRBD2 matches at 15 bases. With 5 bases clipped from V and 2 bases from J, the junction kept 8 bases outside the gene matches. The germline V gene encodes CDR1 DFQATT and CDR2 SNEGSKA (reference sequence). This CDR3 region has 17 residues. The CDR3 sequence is CSADGLAGGPVTDTQYF. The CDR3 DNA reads TGCAGTGCTGACGGACTAGCGGGAGGGCCGGTCACAGATACGCAGTATTTT.

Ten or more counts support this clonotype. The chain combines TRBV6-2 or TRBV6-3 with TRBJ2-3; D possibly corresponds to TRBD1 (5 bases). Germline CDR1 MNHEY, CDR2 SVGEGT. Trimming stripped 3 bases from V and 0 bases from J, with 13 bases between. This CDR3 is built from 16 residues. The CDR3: CASSYGRTLSTDTQYF. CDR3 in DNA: TGTGCCAGCAGTTATGGGCGGACACTTAGCACAGATACGCAGTATTTT.